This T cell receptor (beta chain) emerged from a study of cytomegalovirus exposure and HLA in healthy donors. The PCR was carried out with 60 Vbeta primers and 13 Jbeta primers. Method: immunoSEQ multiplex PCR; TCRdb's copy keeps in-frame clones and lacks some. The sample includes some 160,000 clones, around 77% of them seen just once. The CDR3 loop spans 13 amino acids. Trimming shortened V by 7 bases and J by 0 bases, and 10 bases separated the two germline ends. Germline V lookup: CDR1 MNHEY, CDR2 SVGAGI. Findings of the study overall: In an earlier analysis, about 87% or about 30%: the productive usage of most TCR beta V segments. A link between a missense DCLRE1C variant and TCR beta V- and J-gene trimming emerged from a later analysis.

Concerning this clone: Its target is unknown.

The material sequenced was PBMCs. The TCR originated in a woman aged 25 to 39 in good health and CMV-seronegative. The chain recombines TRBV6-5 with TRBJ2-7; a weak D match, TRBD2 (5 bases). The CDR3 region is CASMSGSSYEQYF. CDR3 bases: TGTGCCAGCATGTCGGGAAGCTCCTACGAGCAGTACTTC.